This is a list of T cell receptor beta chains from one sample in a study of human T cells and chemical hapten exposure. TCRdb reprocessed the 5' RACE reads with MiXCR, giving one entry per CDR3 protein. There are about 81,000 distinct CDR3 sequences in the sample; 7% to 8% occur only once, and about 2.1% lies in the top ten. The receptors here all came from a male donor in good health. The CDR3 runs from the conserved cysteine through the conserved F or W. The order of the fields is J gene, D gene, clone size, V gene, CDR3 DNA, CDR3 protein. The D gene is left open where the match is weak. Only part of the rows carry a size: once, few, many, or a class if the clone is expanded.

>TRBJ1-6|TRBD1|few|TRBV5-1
TGCGCCAGCAGCCCAGGTGGGACAGGGAATTCACCCCTCCACTTT
CASSPGGTGNSPLHF
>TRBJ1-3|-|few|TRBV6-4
TGTGCCACCAGGGCCCGGTGGCTCCAAGTGCCTGGAAACACCATATATTTT
CATRARWLQVPGNTIYF
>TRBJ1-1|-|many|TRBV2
TGTGCCAGCAGTGAAGGGGGTTGGACTGAAGCTTTCTTT
CASSEGGWTEAFF
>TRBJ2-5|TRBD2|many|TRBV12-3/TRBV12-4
TGTGCCAGCAGTTTCCGGCTAGCGGGGCAAGAGACCCAGTACTTC
CASSFRLAGQETQYF
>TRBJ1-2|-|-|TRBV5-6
TGTGCCAGCAGCTGGAGGACGGCCTATGGCTACACCTTC
CASSWRTAYGYTF
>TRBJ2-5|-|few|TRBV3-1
TGTGCCAGCAGCCAAGTTTGGCCAATGGAAGAGACCCAGTACTTC
CASSQVWPMEETQYF
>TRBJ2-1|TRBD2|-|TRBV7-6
TGTGCCAGCAGCTCGCGGACTAGACCCTACACAACGGCAGACAATGAGCAGTTCTTC
CASSSRTRPYTTADNEQFF
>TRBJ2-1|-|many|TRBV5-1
TGCGCCAGCACGGAGATGAGAAGCTCCTACAATGAGCAGTTCTTC
CASTEMRSSYNEQFF
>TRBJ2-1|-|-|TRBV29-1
TGCAGCGTGAGGGAATGGGATGAGCAGTTCTTC
CSVREWDEQFF
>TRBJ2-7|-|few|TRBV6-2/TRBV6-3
TGTGCCAGCAGTTACGGGGGTACCTCCTACGAGCAGTACTTC
CASSYGGTSYEQYF